The sequence of this T cell receptor beta chain was determined in a study of T cell responses to AZD1222 COVID-19 vaccine. General study findings and limits: AZD1222 recipients seropositive at baseline numbered only 5 or 6. Most donors were white British, females outnumbered males, and clonal diversity was possibly underestimated. CD4 TCRs covered the whole spike, strongest at regions 160-218 and 743-854.

Profiled with immunoSEQ multiplex PCR; TCRdb holds only in-frame clones, not every one. This table holds approximately 150,000 clones, approximately 90% found once. Worth noting for this clone: What it binds is unknown.

Trimming shortened V by 5 bases and J by 0 bases, and 11 bases separated the two germline ends. From germline, CDR1 is MDHEN and CDR2 SYDVKM. The length of the CDR3 is 15 residues. The material sequenced was peripheral blood, taken 28 days after the second AZD1222 dose. The V gene is TRBV28, the J gene TRBJ1-5; no clear D. The clonotype was recovered from an adult who received the AZD1222 COVID-19 vaccine. The CDR3 region is CASSLQSLSNQPQHF. CDR3 sequence (DNA): TGTGCCAGCAGTCTCCAGAGCCTTAGCAATCAGCCCCAGCATTTT.